This entry lists 32 T cell receptor beta chains sequenced from one sample in a study of tumor-infiltrating lymphocytes in primary liver carcinoma. Researchers generated TCR beta cDNA from approximately 500 ng of total RNA, relying on a constant-region primer. A slightly modified ARM-PCR protocol with three nested multiplex PCR rounds produced these TCR beta libraries. PCR rounds one and two used TRBV1-TRBV30 forward primers with a C-beta reverse primer for 10 cycles each. TCRdb called the multiplex PCR reads again in MiXCR, with one record for every CDR3 protein. Found here are around 330,000 distinct CDR3 sequences, 65% of them singletons; the top ten hold roughly 10%. Germline DNA was also extracted, with blood RNA taken from unsorted whole blood. The sample was peripheral blood. The receptor source for this set is a man aged 40-55 years with primary liver carcinoma and hepatitis B virus infection.

Comment on this clonotype: A much larger clone lies a single base off, so this may be a read error. V gene TRBV4-2 combines with J gene TRBJ2-7; no reliable D call. Germline CDR1 reads LGHNA; CDR2 reads YNFKEQ. The CDR3 loop spans 16 amino acids. The CDR3 spells CASSQDAAPLPLKHYF. As DNA, the CDR3 is TGTGCCAGCAGCCAAGATGCGGCCCCTTTGCCTCTCAAGCACTACTTC.

The DNA for the CDR3 is TGTGCCAGCACCCTTGCCGGGACACACTATGGCTACACCTTC. Translated: CASTLAGTHYGYTF. The chain recombines TRBV5-4 with TRBJ1-2, with D perhaps matching TRBD1 (6 bases). Looked up from germline, CDR1 is SGHNT and CDR2 is YYREEE (reference sequence). The V end was cut by 6 bases, the J end by 3 bases, with 15 bases between. The CDR3 sequence is 14 residues long.

On this clonotype: A much larger clonotype is one base distant, so this may be a read error. The V and J genes are TRBV7-8 and TRBJ2-5; 8 positions agree with TRBD1. The CDR3 contains 15 residues. CDR1 is SGHVS and CDR2 is FQNEAQ in the germline V gene. The CDR3 nucleotides read TGTGCCAGCAGATTCCGGGACAGGAGACAAGAGACCCTGTACTTC. Protein sequence: CASRFRDRRQETLYF.

In this sample, this clonotype turned up many times. This rearrangement joins TRBV5-1 to TRBJ1-2; weak D call: TRBD1 (5 bases). Trimming took 2 bases from V and 1 from J, leaving 6 bases between them. The CDR3 totals 13 residues. Germline assignment: CDR1 SGHRS and CDR2 YFSETQ. The CDR3 DNA sequence: TGCGCCAGCAGCTTACAGGATAACTATGGCTACACCTTC. Amino acids: CASSLQDNYGYTF.

There are a few counts of this clonotype. At one end, the junction sequence differs from germline, possibly due to a read error. This rearrangement joins TRBV11-3 to TRBJ2-3; D unclear. This CDR3 contains 15 residues. Germline V gene lookup returns CDR1 SGHNT and CDR2 YENEEA. The CDR3, as DNA: TGCGCCAGCAGCTTGGAGTCAGGACGCACAGATACGCAGTATTTT. It specifies CASSLESGRTDTQYF. Full variable domain (missing parts from reference TRBV11-3 and TRBJ2-3): EAGVVQSPRYKIIEKKQPVAFWCNPISGHNTLYWYLQNLGQGPELLIRYENEEAVDDSQLPKDRFSAERLKGVDSTLKIQPAELGDSAVYLCASSLESGRTDTQYFGPGTRLTVL.

A remark on this clonotype: This may come from a read error, since a much larger clone is one base off. CDR3 sequence: CSSSEGPSSYNEQFF. CDR3 DNA: TGCTCCAGCAGTGAGGGGCCGAGCTCCTACAATGAGCAGTTCTTC. The chain joins TRBV10-2 to TRBJ2-1, with D tentatively TRBD1 or TRBD2 (5 bases each). The CDR3 runs 15 residues. Germline V gene lookup returns CDR1 WSHSY and CDR2 SAAADI.

This chain connects TRBV11-2 to TRBJ2-1; tentative D call: TRBD2 (6 bases). Trimming pared 7 bases from V and 8 bases from J, leaving 21 bases between. This CDR3 is 15 amino acids long. The germline CDR1 and CDR2 sequences are SGHAT and FQNNGV. For the CDR3, the DNA is TGTGCCAGCAAACTAGGAGGAGTGGGAGGTCATGAGCAGTTCTTC. Translating gives CASKLGGVGGHEQFF. Complete variable domain (other parts from reference TRBV11-2 and TRBJ2-1): EAGVAQSPRYKIIEKRQSVAFWCNPISGHATLYWYQQILGQGPKLLIQFQNNGVVDDSQLPKDRFSAERLKGVDSTLKIQPAKLEDSAVYLCASKLGGVGGHEQFFGPGTRLTVL.

Comments on this clonotype: A read error is possible here, since a much larger clone lies one base away. The chain recombines TRBV10-2 with TRBJ2-3; D unresolved. In germline, CDR1 is WSHSY, CDR2 SAAADI. The CDR3 sequence is 11 residues long. The CDR3 DNA is TGCGCCAGCATGCGTACAGATACGCACTATTTT. Protein sequence: CASMRTDTHYF.

This clonotype was observed a single time. The chain couples TRBV29-1 to TRBJ2-7, with D perhaps given as TRBD1 or TRBD2 (5 bases each). The CDR3 has 13 amino acids. From germline, CDR1 is SQVTM and CDR2 ANQGSEA. Trimming stripped 3 bases from V and 5 bases from J, with 14 bases between. CDR3 amino acids: CSVETQTGHEQYF. CDR3 DNA: TGCAGCGTTGAGACGCAGACGGGGCACGAGCAGTACTTC.

This clonotype was found many times. This chain uses TRBV5-5 with TRBJ1-1, with TRBD1 as a possible D gene (5 bases). The V and J ends lost 2 bases and 0 bases respectively, with 11 bases between them. This CDR3 is 15 amino acids long. Per germline, CDR1 SGHKS and CDR2 YYEKEE (reference sequence). This chain's CDR3 is CASSLQVLMNTEAFF. The CDR3 DNA reads TGTGCCAGCAGCTTACAGGTCCTAATGAACACTGAAGCTTTCTTT.

This clonotype is a singleton in its sample. One end of the junction varies from germline; a read error may be responsible. V and J are TRBV29-1 and TRBJ1-1; no clear D gene. Germline loops: CDR1 SQVTM, CDR2 ANQGSEA. The CDR3 spans 10 residues. The CDR3 bases are TGCAGCATTGAGAACACTGGAGCTTTCTTT. This translates into CSIENTGAFF.

Comments on this clonotype: Because the CDR3 is missing its conserved closing phenylalanine or tryptophan, this is likely a read error. The DNA is omitted, as the CDR3 cannot be located on it reliably, and the CDR3 follows TCRdb's listing. The chain recombines TRBV5-6 with TRBJ2-1; the D segment call TRBD1 is taken from the table without a DNA check. Per the germline V gene, CDR1 is SGHDT and CDR2 is YYEEEE. The CDR3 spans 15 amino acids, including both terminal residues. The CDR3 loop reads CASSPTGRGHNEQSL.

About this clonotype itself: A much larger clone sits a single nucleotide away, making a read error possible. V and J are TRBV6-6 and TRBJ2-1; 8 nucleotides match TRBD2. CDR3 length: 13 amino acids. Germline CDR1 is MNHNY and CDR2 is SVGAGI (reference sequence). In DNA form, the CDR3 reads TGTGCCAGCACCAGCGGGAGTTTCAATGTGCAGTTCTTC. As protein: CASTSGSFNVQFF.

Points on this clonotype: The junction shows a germline mismatch at one end, possibly a read error. The J gene is TRBJ2-3, the V gene TRBV10-3; 11 bases are shared with TRBD1. The germline gives CDR1 ENHRY, CDR2 SYGVKD. The CDR3 length is 14 residues. The CDR3, as DNA: TGTGCCGTATCCCGGACAGGGGGCACAGATACACAGTATTTT. Protein: CAVSRTGGTDTQYF.

This clonotype was counted at least ten times. This sequence joins TRBV29-1 and TRBJ1-2; D remains ambiguous. The CDR3 length is 12 residues. In germline, CDR1 is SQVTM, CDR2 ANQGSEA. Trimming shortened V by 4 bases and J by 4 bases, and 10 bases separated the two germline ends. As DNA, the CDR3 is TGCAGCGTTGTTTCGGGGTCCTATGGCTACACCTTC. This gives the protein CSVVSGSYGYTF. The full variable domain, rest sourced from reference TRBV29-1 and TRBJ1-2, is SAVISQKPSRDICQRGTSLTIQCQVDSQVTMMFWYRQQPGQSLTLIATANQGSEATYESGFVIDKFPISRPNLTFSTLTVSNMSPEDSSIYLCSVVSGSYGYTFGSGTRLTVV.

The rearrangement joins TRBV11-3 to TRBJ2-7, with D maybe TRBD2 (5 bases). CDR1 and CDR2 (germline): SGHNT, YENEEA. The V and J ends lost 5 bases and 5 bases respectively, with 16 bases between them. The CDR3 totals 14 residues. The DNA for the CDR3 is TGTGCCAGCAGCCCCGTCACGCGGGTCCACGAGCAGTACTTC. It specifies CASSPVTRVHEQYF.

This clonotype was observed many times. This rearrangement joins TRBV6-5 to TRBJ2-3; a possible D gene is TRBD2 (7 bases). CDR1 is MNHEY, CDR2 SVGAGI, per germline. Trimming took 2 bases from V and 10 from J, leaving 10 bases between them. CDR3 length: 12 residues. The CDR3 protein is CASSYPGGPQYF. CDR3 coding DNA: TGTGCCAGCAGTTACCCCGGGGGGCCGCAGTATTTT.

The chain combines TRBV5-5 with TRBJ1-2, with D possibly matching TRBD1 (5 bases). The CDR3 runs 16 residues. V lost 1 base, J lost 8 bases, and 21 bases lay in between. Germline-derived CDR1 and CDR2 are SGHKS and YYEKEE (reference sequence). The DNA for the CDR3 is TGTGCCAGCAGCTTGAGGGGAGCCTCTATCATACGCGGCTACACCTTC. Translation gives CASSLRGASIIRGYTF.

In regard to this clonotype: The germline gene is not matched at one end of the junction; a read error may be the cause. The rearrangement links TRBV6-5 to TRBJ1-5; TRBD1 might be the D (5 bases). This CDR3 spans 16 amino acids. CDR1 is MNHEY and CDR2 is SVGAGI in the germline V gene. The CDR3 is CDSSLRSGVSNQPQHF. For the CDR3, the DNA is TGTGACAGCAGCCTCCGCTCGGGGGTAAGCAACCAGCCCCAGCATTTT.

Details on this clonotype: Compared with germline, one end of the junction differs, possibly owing to a read error. The CDR3 sequence: CTSSPATSEIYEQYF. Written as DNA, the CDR3 is TGTACCAGCAGCCCCGCGACTAGCGAAATCTACGAGCAGTACTTC. The chain uses TRBV11-1 and TRBJ2-7; TRBD2 matches 8 bases. This CDR3 region has 15 residues. Looked up from germline, CDR1 is SGHAT and CDR2 is FQDESV (reference sequence).

This clonotype is a singleton in its sample. This chain uses TRBV6-2 or TRBV6-3 with TRBJ1-1; D uncertain. The V gene's germline CDR1 is MNHEY and CDR2 SVGEGT. This CDR3 has 14 amino acids. Trimming left V 0 bases short and J 11 bases short, with 16 bases between. The CDR3 bases are TGTGCCAGCAGTTACTCGATGGGGAACATTGATGCTTTCTTT. It codes for CASSYSMGNIDAFF.

This clonotype was observed at least ten times. This chain links TRBV6-1 with TRBJ2-7; D is possibly TRBD1 or TRBD2 (6 bases each). The CDR3 is 16 amino acids. With 6 bases removed from V and 1 base from J, the gap between germline ends came to 19 bases. CDR1 and CDR2 (germline): MNHNS, SASEGT. CDR3 residues: CASRDLYGGASYEQYF. For the CDR3, the DNA is TGTGCCAGCAGGGACCTTTACGGGGGCGCGTCCTACGAGCAGTACTTC.

This chain joins TRBV9 and TRBJ2-4, with D possibly matching TRBD2 (5 bases). Trimming cost V 5 bases and J 6 bases, with 18 bases left between them. The germline CDR1 and CDR2 sequences are SGDLS and YYNGEE. The CDR3 runs to 15 residues. CDR3 sequence: CASSDEGARANIQYF. The CDR3 DNA reads TGTGCCAGCAGTGACGAGGGAGCCCGTGCAAACATTCAGTACTTC.

On this clonotype: The junction shows a germline mismatch at one end, possibly a read error. This chain uses TRBV14 with TRBJ1-1, with D tentatively TRBD1 (6 bases). Germline V gives CDR1 SGHDN, CDR2 FVKESK. The CDR3 loop spans 13 amino acids. CDR3 nucleotides: TGTGTCAGCAGCCAAGGAGGGGGCACTGAAGCTTTCTTT. Amino acids: CVSSQGGGTEAFF. The whole variable domain, remainder taken from reference TRBV14 and TRBJ1-1, is EAGVTQFPSHSVIEKGQTVTLRCDPISGHDNLYWYRRVMGKEIKFLLHFVKESKQDESGMPNNRFLAERTGGTYSTLKVQPAELEDSGVYFCVSSQGGGTEAFFGQGTRLTVV.

In this sample, this clonotype turned up a few times. The genes are TRBV6-5 and TRBJ1-1; D not certain. The germline CDR1 and CDR2 sequences are MNHEY and SVGAGI. V was shortened by 0 bases and J by 8 bases, with 10 bases between the two germline ends. The CDR3 is made up of 13 amino acids. For the CDR3, the DNA is TGTGCCAGCAGTTACTCATTTTCGGACGAAGCTTTCTTT. Protein sequence: CASSYSFSDEAFF.

This clonotype turned up a few times. The J gene is TRBJ2-7, the V gene TRBV5-1, with 9 bases that match TRBD1. There are 14 residues in the CDR3. V dropped 3 bases and J dropped 7; count of bases not matched to a gene: 8. Germline V gene data show CDR1 as SGHRS and CDR2 as YFSETQ. CDR3 residues: CASSSTGGSEEQYF. CDR3 nucleotide sequence: TGCGCCAGCAGCTCGACAGGGGGATCAGAAGAGCAGTACTTC.

About this clonotype: A single base separates this from a much larger clone, so it may be a read error. The CDR3: CASSLEGVVTSVVFF. CDR3 nucleotide sequence: TGTGCCAGCAGCTTAGAAGGTGTGGTGACTAGCGTGGTGTTTTTT. The J gene is TRBJ2-2, the V gene TRBV11-2; TRBD2 aligns across 8 bases. Germline V lookup: CDR1 SGHAT, CDR2 FQNNGV. Trimming cost V 0 bases and J 15 bases; bases outside gene matches: 12. This CDR3 region has 15 residues.

V and J are TRBV11-1 and TRBJ2-7, with D unresolved. This CDR3 is 13 amino acids long. Trimming stripped 2 bases from V and 2 bases from J, with 7 bases between. Looked up from germline, CDR1 is SGHAT and CDR2 is FQDESV (reference sequence). Written as DNA, the CDR3 is TGTGCCAGCAGCTTAAGATCGCCCTACGAGCAGTACTTC. Its translation: CASSLRSPYEQYF.

This clonotype was seen ten or more times. This sequence joins TRBV11-2 and TRBJ2-7; TRBD1 matches 11 bases. The CDR3 consists of 14 residues. Germline values: CDR1 SGHAT, CDR2 FQNNGV. V dropped 5 bases and J dropped 3; count of bases not matched to a gene: 3. This CDR3 is CASSRGQGGYEQYF. The CDR3 nucleotides read TGTGCCAGCAGCCGGGGACAGGGGGGCTACGAGCAGTACTTC.

This sequence joins TRBV28 and TRBJ2-3, with D possibly TRBD1 on 7 matching bases. Trimming took 3 bases from V and 5 from J, leaving 15 bases between them. Germline lookup yields CDR1 MDHEN and CDR2 SYDVKM. The CDR3 covers 15 residues. The CDR3 sequence: CASSLNDREEDTQYF. CDR3 bases: TGTGCCAGCAGTTTGAACGACAGGGAGGAAGATACGCAGTATTTT. Full variable domain (missing parts from reference TRBV28 and TRBJ2-3): DVKVTQSSRYLVKRTGEKVFLECVQDMDHENMFWYRQDPGLGLRLIYFSYDVKMKEKGDIPEGYSVSREKKERFSLILESASTNQTSMYLCASSLNDREEDTQYFGPGTRLTVL.

As concerns this clonotype: A much larger clonotype is one base distant, so this may be a read error. CDR3 in amino acids: CASSLPFSDQETQYF. The DNA for the CDR3 is TGTGCCAGCAGTTTACCCTTTAGCGACCAAGAGACCCAGTACTTC. The V and J genes are TRBV12-3 or TRBV12-4 and TRBJ2-5; TRBD2 might be the D (5 bases). V was shortened by 2 bases and J by 0 bases, with 10 bases between the two germline ends. The CDR3 length is 15 residues.

The chain combines TRBV6-1 with TRBJ1-2, with D possibly being TRBD1 (6 bases). The germline V gene has CDR1 MNHNS and CDR2 SASEGT. The length of the CDR3 is 15 residues. CDR3 amino acids: CVSITDGQINYGYTF. CDR3 coding DNA: TGTGTCAGTATAACGGATGGACAGATTAACTATGGCTACACCTTC.